The next 10 T cell receptor beta chains were all read from a single sample in a study of blood T cell repertoires in COVID-19. Profiled with immunoSEQ multiplex PCR; TCRdb holds only in-frame clones, not every one. The repertoire holds over 200,000 clones, with over 70% as singletons. Sample: peripheral blood. These receptor sequences come from a woman aged 45-60 years with acute or convalescent COVID-19.

DNA for the CDR3: TGCGCCAGCAGTGAGTCGAAAGCGGGAGATTCCTACGAGCAGTACTTC. Amino acid sequence: CASSESKAGDSYEQYF. The J gene is TRBJ2-7, the V gene TRBV10-1, with 8 bases that match TRBD2. The CDR3 totals 16 residues. The trim removed 0 bases at V and 1 base at J, leaving 5 bases unmatched. Germline loops: CDR1 WNHNN, CDR2 SYGVQD (reference sequence).

The J gene is TRBJ2-5, the V gene TRBV20-1; 8 bases line up with TRBD1. Looked up from germline, CDR1 is DFQATT and CDR2 is SNEGSKA (reference sequence). The CDR3 extends over 14 amino acids. V trimming: 3 bases; J trimming: 3 bases; junction bases outside the gene matches: 6. The CDR3 sequence is CSASSRGREETQYF. CDR3 DNA: TGCAGTGCTAGTTCCAGGGGGCGCGAAGAGACCCAGTACTTC.

This sequence joins TRBV6-6 and TRBJ1-1; 7 bases align to TRBD1. The germline CDR1 and CDR2 sequences are MNHNY and SVGAGI (reference sequence). V dropped 2 bases and J dropped 5; count of bases not matched to a gene: 2. CDR3 length: 13 residues. The CDR3 sequence: CASSYGRGTEAFF. The DNA for the CDR3 is TGTGCCAGCAGTTACGGCAGGGGGACTGAAGCTTTCTTT.

This clone occurred a few times. The CDR3: CASSPAGVENTIYF. Here the CDR3 DNA reads TGTGCCAGCTCACCAGCGGGGGTTGAAAACACCATATATTTT. The V call is TRBV18, the J call TRBJ1-3; D might be TRBD1 (5 bases). The CDR3 runs to 14 residues. The germline V and J ends were trimmed by 2 bases and 6 bases, with 11 bases remaining between them. Germline-derived CDR1 and CDR2 are KGHSH and LQKENI.

J is TRBJ2-6 and V is TRBV6-1, with D possibly TRBD2 on 6 matching bases. V dropped 3 bases and J dropped 1 base, with 19 bases sitting between them. Looked up from germline, CDR1 is MNHNS and CDR2 is SASEGT. This CDR3 contains 19 residues. Here the CDR3 reads CASSEGPGTSRSGANVLTF. DNA of the CDR3: TGTGCCAGCAGTGAGGGCCCCGGGACTTCCCGGTCTGGGGCCAACGTCCTGACTTTC.

The chain couples TRBV19 to TRBJ2-1; 14 positions agree with TRBD2. Germline V gene sequence: CDR1 LNHDA, CDR2 SQIVND (reference sequence). J gave up 10 bases and V 5 bases, and 7 bases lay outside the gene matches. The length of the CDR3 is 15 residues. CDR3 amino acids: CASSWRLAGGDEQFF. The DNA for the CDR3 is TGTGCCAGTAGTTGGAGACTAGCGGGAGGGGACGAGCAGTTCTTC.

The V and J genes are TRBV6-5 and TRBJ2-1; TRBD2 aligns across 12 bases. Looked up from germline, CDR1 is MNHEY and CDR2 is SVGAGI. The CDR3 totals 15 residues. The V and J ends lost 8 bases and 6 bases, in that order; junction bases with no gene match: 8. Written as DNA, the CDR3 is TGTGCCAGCTCAACCGGGACTAGCGGGTTCAATGAGCAGTTCTTC. Its protein product is CASSTGTSGFNEQFF.

J is TRBJ1-2 and V is TRBV20-1; a possible D gene is TRBD1 (6 bases). The germline V gene has CDR1 DFQATT and CDR2 SNEGSKA (reference sequence). V lost 3 bases, J lost 3 bases, and 17 bases lay in between. This CDR3 contains 15 residues. CDR3 protein: CSASSPGESDYGYTF. The DNA of the CDR3 is TGCAGTGCTAGTTCTCCAGGGGAGTCCGACTATGGCTACACCTTC.

This chain connects TRBV5-4 to TRBJ2-2, with a weak D call TRBD1 (5 bases). Per the germline V gene, CDR1 is SGHNT and CDR2 is YYREEE (reference sequence). CDR3 size: 17 residues. Trimming took 3 bases from V and 6 from J, leaving 21 bases between them. Here the CDR3 DNA reads TGTGCCAGCAGCTCCGGACGGTCGAACAGGATGGCCGGGGAGCTGTTTTTT. Residues: CASSSGRSNRMAGELFF.

The chain employs TRBV2 and TRBJ1-5; perhaps TRBD1 as D (5 bases). V was pared by 0 bases and J by 6 bases, with 21 bases between. The CDR3 totals 18 residues. CDR1 is SNHLY and CDR2 is FYNNEI in the germline V gene. CDR3 region: CASSEALQSKGSGQPQHF. The CDR3 DNA sequence: TGTGCCAGCAGTGAAGCGCTTCAATCTAAGGGGTCGGGTCAGCCCCAGCATTTT.